This is a list of T cell receptor beta chains from one sample in a study of blood T cells in healthy people across ages. TCRdb itself ran the 5' RACE reads through MiXCR, one entry per CDR3 protein. The sample lists 380,000 or so distinct CDR3 sequences, 50% to 60% occurring once. The sample consisted of blood. These receptors came from a man in his sixties in good health. CDR3s include the opening cysteine and the closing phenylalanine or tryptophan. The order of the fields is D gene, J gene, clone size, V gene, CDR3 protein, CDR3 DNA. D genes are given only for firm matches. Clone size, where shown, is once, few, many, or a class for clones that have expanded.

D: NA
J: TRBJ1-2
size: NA
V: TRBV28
CDR3: CASRRSGQKIYGYTF
DNA: TGTGCCAGCAGACGGTCGGGACAAAAAATCTATGGCTACACCTTC

D: NA
J: TRBJ1-1
size: NA
V: TRBV6-1
CDR3: CASHRTFEAFF
DNA: TGTGCCAGCCACAGAACCTTTGAAGCTTTCTTT

D: TRBD1
J: TRBJ2-3
size: few
V: TRBV20-1
CDR3: CSAPRQGSDTQYF
DNA: TGCAGTGCTCCGAGACAGGGCTCAGATACGCAGTATTTT

D: TRBD1
J: TRBJ2-7
size: NA
V: TRBV24-1
CDR3: CATSEGGYNEQYF
DNA: TGTGCCACCAGTGAAGGGGGCTACAATGAGCAGTACTTC

D: NA
J: TRBJ2-1
size: NA
V: TRBV6-1
CDR3: CASSEGDAGHNEQFF
DNA: TGTGCCAGCAGTGAAGGGGATGCGGGTCACAATGAGCAGTTCTTC

D: NA
J: TRBJ2-7
size: few
V: TRBV3-1
CDR3: CASSPRLYEQYF
DNA: TGTGCCAGCAGCCCCCGGTTGTACGAGCAGTACTTC

D: NA
J: TRBJ2-1
size: NA
V: TRBV11-2
CDR3: CASSLGGFGGQFF
DNA: TGTGCCAGCAGCTTAGGTGGTTTTGGGGGGCAGTTCTTC

D: NA
J: TRBJ2-1
size: medium-sized
V: TRBV5-6
CDR3: CASTDFNEQFF
DNA: TGTGCCAGCACGGACTTCAATGAGCAGTTCTTC

D: NA
J: TRBJ2-3
size: few
V: TRBV9
CDR3: CASSVRQTITDTQYF
DNA: TGTGCCAGCAGCGTCCGACAGACAATCACAGATACGCAGTATTTT

D: NA
J: TRBJ2-7
size: NA
V: TRBV20-1
CDR3: CSVSGNYERYF
DNA: TGCAGTGTTAGTGGGAACTACGAGCGGTACTTC

D: NA
J: TRBJ2-3
size: NA
V: TRBV28
CDR3: CASIGQRSTDTQYF
DNA: TGTGCCAGCATTGGACAGAGGTCCACAGATACGCAGTATTTT

D: NA
J: TRBJ2-5
size: once
V: TRBV13
CDR3: CASSPSLAQTQYF
DNA: TGTGCCAGCAGCCCCAGCCTAGCTCAGACCCAGTACTTC

D: TRBD1
J: TRBJ2-7
size: NA
V: TRBV6-5
CDR3: CASSTPGQGLYEQYF
DNA: TGTGCCAGCAGTACCCCGGGACAGGGCCTCTACGAGCAGTACTTC